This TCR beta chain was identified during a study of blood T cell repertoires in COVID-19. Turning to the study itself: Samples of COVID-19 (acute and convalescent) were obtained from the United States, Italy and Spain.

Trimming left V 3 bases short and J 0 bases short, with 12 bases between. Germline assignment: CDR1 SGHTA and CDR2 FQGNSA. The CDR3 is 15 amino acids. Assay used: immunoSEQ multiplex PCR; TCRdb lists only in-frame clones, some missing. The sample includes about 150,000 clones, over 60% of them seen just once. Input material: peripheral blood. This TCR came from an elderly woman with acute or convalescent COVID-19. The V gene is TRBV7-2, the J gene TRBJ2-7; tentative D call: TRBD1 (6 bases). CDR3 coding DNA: TGTGCCAGCAGCTTGACCGGGACAATCTCCTACGAGCAGTACTTC. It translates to CASSLTGTISYEQYF.